The rows below give T cell receptor beta chains drawn from one sample of a study of immune cell composition in non-small cell lung cancer. Measured with immunoSEQ multiplex PCR; TCRdb has only the in-frame clones, and not every one. The repertoire includes under 2,000 clones, 75% to 90% of them detected once, and roughly a tenth sits in the top ten. The sequencing sample was made of lung tumor tissue. These receptors originate from a human donor with non-small cell lung cancer. CDR3s include the opening cysteine and the closing phenylalanine or tryptophan. Fields, in order: J gene, clone size, V gene, D gene, CDR3 protein, CDR3 DNA. The D gene is left open where the match is weak. A row's size may be missing; if present it is once, few, many or a size class.

j_call: TRBJ2-1; clone_size: -; v_call: TRBV19; d_call: -; cdr3_aa: CASSIGSGNEQFF; cdr3_nt: TGTGCCAGTAGTATAGGTTCCGGCAATGAGCAGTTCTTC
j_call: TRBJ2-7; clone_size: -; v_call: TRBV30; d_call: TRBD1; cdr3_aa: CAWSTFRGSSYEQYF; cdr3_nt: TGTGCCTGGAGCACCTTCAGGGGGAGCTCCTACGAGCAGTACTTC
j_call: TRBJ2-1; clone_size: few; v_call: TRBV5-5; d_call: TRBD2; cdr3_aa: CASSPGGTIVYEQFF; cdr3_nt: TGTGCCAGCAGCCCGGGGGGGACAATTGTCTATGAGCAGTTCTTC
j_call: TRBJ2-2; clone_size: -; v_call: TRBV5-4; d_call: TRBD2; cdr3_aa: CTSGIAGRTGELFF; cdr3_nt: TGTACCAGCGGAATAGCGGGGCGGACCGGGGAGCTGTTTTTT
j_call: TRBJ2-6; clone_size: -; v_call: TRBV6-1; d_call: TRBD1; cdr3_aa: CASSAGTGSSGANVLTF; cdr3_nt: TGTGCCAGCAGTGCCGGGACAGGGTCCTCTGGGGCCAACGTCCTGACTTTC
j_call: TRBJ1-5; clone_size: once; v_call: TRBV7-7; d_call: -; cdr3_aa: CASAVDGDQPQHF; cdr3_nt: TGTGCCAGCGCAGTAGACGGGGATCAGCCCCAGCATTTT
j_call: TRBJ1-1; clone_size: -; v_call: TRBV5-6; d_call: -; cdr3_aa: CASSLRVNTEAFF; cdr3_nt: TGTGCCAGCAGCTTGCGAGTGAACACTGAAGCTTTCTTT
j_call: TRBJ1-5; clone_size: -; v_call: TRBV4-2; d_call: -; cdr3_aa: CASSQGGPGEGGQPQHF; cdr3_nt: TGTGCCAGCAGCCAAGGGGGTCCCGGGGAGGGAGGTCAGCCCCAGCATTTT
j_call: TRBJ1-1; clone_size: -; v_call: TRBV28; d_call: -; cdr3_aa: CASTQRWSTEAFF; cdr3_nt: TGTGCCAGCACCCAACGCTGGAGTACTGAAGCTTTCTTT
j_call: TRBJ2-7; clone_size: large; v_call: TRBV11-1; d_call: TRBD1; cdr3_aa: CASSQQTGAYEQYF; cdr3_nt: TGTGCCAGCAGCCAACAGACAGGGGCCTACGAGCAGTACTTC
j_call: TRBJ2-1; clone_size: once; v_call: TRBV4-1; d_call: TRBD2; cdr3_aa: CASSQDRTSGGNNEQFF; cdr3_nt: TGCGCCAGCAGCCAAGATAGGACTAGCGGGGGTAACAATGAGCAGTTCTTC
j_call: TRBJ1-2; clone_size: once; v_call: TRBV15; d_call: -; cdr3_aa: CATSRDRRGGYTF; cdr3_nt: TGTGCCACCAGCAGAGATCGAAGGGGCGGCTACACCTTC
j_call: TRBJ1-6; clone_size: -; v_call: TRBV6-1; d_call: -; cdr3_aa: CASSELFMNSPLHF; cdr3_nt: TGTGCCAGCAGTGAATTGTTTATGAATTCACCCCTCCACTTT
j_call: TRBJ1-5; clone_size: -; v_call: TRBV4-3; d_call: -; cdr3_aa: CASSQDYRDQPQHF; cdr3_nt: TGCGCCAGCAGCCAAGATTACAGGGATCAGCCCCAGCATTTT
j_call: TRBJ2-5; clone_size: once; v_call: TRBV12-5; d_call: -; cdr3_aa: CASGTSIQETQYF; cdr3_nt: TGTGCTAGTGGTACCTCTATCCAAGAGACCCAGTACTTC
j_call: TRBJ2-7; clone_size: -; v_call: TRBV2; d_call: TRBD1; cdr3_aa: CASSRDRGFSYEQYF; cdr3_nt: TGTGCCAGCAGCAGGGACAGGGGGTTCTCCTACGAGCAGTACTTC
j_call: TRBJ2-2; clone_size: -; v_call: TRBV6-4; d_call: TRBD2; cdr3_aa: CASSESGGNTGELFF; cdr3_nt: TGTGCCAGCAGTGAAAGCGGGGGGAACACCGGGGAGCTGTTTTTT
j_call: TRBJ2-3; clone_size: few; v_call: TRBV11-3; d_call: TRBD1; cdr3_aa: CASSRRTGTGTDTQYF; cdr3_nt: TGTGCCAGCAGCCGCCGGACAGGGACCGGCACAGATACGCAGTATTTT
j_call: TRBJ2-3; clone_size: -; v_call: TRBV14; d_call: -; cdr3_aa: CASSQEDIWTDTQYF; cdr3_nt: TGTGCCAGCAGCCAAGAGGACATCTGGACAGATACGCAGTATTTT
j_call: TRBJ2-7; clone_size: -; v_call: TRBV27; d_call: TRBD2; cdr3_aa: CASSISGLVLSEQYF; cdr3_nt: TGTGCCAGCAGTATATCGGGACTAGTTTTGTCCGAGCAGTACTTC
j_call: TRBJ1-1; clone_size: -; v_call: TRBV12-5; d_call: TRBD1; cdr3_aa: CASGLGQGQVSTEAFF; cdr3_nt: TGTGCTAGTGGTTTGGGCCAGGGACAGGTATCCACTGAAGCTTTCTTT